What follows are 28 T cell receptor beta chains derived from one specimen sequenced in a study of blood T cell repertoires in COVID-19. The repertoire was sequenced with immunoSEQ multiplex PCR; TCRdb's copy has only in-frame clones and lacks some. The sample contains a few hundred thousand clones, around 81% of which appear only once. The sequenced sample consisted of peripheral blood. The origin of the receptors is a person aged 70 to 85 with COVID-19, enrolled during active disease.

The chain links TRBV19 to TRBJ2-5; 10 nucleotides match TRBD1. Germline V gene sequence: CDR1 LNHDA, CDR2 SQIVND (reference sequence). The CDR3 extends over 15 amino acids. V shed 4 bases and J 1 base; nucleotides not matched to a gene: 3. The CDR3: CASSNRDRGQETQYF. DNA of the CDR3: TGTGCCAGTAGTAACCGGGACAGGGGCCAAGAGACCCAGTACTTC.

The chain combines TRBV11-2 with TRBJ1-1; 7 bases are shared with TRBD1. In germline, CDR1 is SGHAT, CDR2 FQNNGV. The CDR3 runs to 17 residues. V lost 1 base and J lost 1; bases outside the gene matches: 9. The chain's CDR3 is CASSLVGRTGANTEAFF. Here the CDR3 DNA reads TGTGCCAGCAGCTTAGTCGGCCGGACAGGAGCGAACACTGAAGCTTTCTTT.

In DNA form, the CDR3 reads TGTGCCAGCAGTTACCCTAGAGGGGGTGAGCAGTTCTTC. It specifies CASSYPRGGEQFF. The rearrangement joins TRBV27 to TRBJ2-1, with D maybe TRBD1 (6 bases). CDR1 MNHEY and CDR2 SMNVEV come from the germline V gene (reference sequence). The CDR3 is 13 amino acids. The germline V and J ends were trimmed by 4 bases and 9 bases, with 13 bases remaining between them.

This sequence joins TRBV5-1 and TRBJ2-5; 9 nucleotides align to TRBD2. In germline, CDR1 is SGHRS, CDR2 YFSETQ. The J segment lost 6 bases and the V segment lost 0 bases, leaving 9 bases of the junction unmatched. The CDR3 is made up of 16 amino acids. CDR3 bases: TGCGCCAGCAGCTTGGTTCTAGCGGGGCGAGGGAAGACCCAGTACTTC. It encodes CASSLVLAGRGKTQYF.

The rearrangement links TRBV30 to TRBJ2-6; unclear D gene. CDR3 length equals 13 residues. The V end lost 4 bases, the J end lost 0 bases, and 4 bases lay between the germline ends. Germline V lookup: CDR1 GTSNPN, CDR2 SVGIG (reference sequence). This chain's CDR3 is CAWTSSGANVLTF. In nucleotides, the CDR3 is TGTGCCTGGACCAGCTCTGGGGCCAACGTCCTGACTTTC.

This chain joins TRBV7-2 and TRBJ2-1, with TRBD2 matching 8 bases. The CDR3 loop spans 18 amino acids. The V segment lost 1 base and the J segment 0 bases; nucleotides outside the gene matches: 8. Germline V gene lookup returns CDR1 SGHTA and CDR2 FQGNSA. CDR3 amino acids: CASSLVGTRYSSYNEQFF. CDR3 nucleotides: TGTGCCAGCAGCTTAGTTGGGACTAGATATAGCTCCTACAATGAGCAGTTCTTC.

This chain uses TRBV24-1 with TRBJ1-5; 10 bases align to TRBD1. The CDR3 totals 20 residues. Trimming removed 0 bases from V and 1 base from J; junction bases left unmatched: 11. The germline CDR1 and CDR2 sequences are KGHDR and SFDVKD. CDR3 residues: CATSDLQRGQGFESNQPQHF. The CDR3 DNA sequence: TGTGCCACCAGTGATTTGCAAAGGGGACAGGGGTTTGAAAGCAATCAGCCCCAGCATTTT.

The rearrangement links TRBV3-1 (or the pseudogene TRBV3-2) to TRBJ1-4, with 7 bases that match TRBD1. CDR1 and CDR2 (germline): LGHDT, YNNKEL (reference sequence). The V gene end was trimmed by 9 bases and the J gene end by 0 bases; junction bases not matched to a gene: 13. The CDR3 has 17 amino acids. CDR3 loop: CARHRTGRSATNEKLFF. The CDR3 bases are TGTGCCAGACATCGGACAGGAAGATCTGCAACTAATGAAAAACTGTTTTTT.

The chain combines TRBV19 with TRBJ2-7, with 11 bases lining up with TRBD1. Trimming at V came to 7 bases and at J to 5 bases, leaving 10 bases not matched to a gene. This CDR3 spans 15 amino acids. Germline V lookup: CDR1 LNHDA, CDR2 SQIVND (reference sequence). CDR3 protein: CASKITDRGPNEQYF. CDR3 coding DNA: TGTGCCAGTAAAATTACGGACAGGGGGCCCAACGAGCAGTACTTC.

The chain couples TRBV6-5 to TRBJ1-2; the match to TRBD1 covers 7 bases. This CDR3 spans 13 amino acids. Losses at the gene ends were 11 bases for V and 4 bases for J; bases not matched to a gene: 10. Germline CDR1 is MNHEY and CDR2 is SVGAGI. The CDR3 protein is CACIRQGGYGYTF. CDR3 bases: TGTGCCTGTATAAGACAGGGAGGCTATGGCTACACCTTC.

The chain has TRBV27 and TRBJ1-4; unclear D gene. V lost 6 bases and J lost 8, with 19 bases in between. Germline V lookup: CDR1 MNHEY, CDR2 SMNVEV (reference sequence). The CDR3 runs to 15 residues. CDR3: CASRPTQTGIEKLFF. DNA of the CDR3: TGTGCCAGCAGACCGACACAGACGGGGATCGAAAAACTGTTTTTT.

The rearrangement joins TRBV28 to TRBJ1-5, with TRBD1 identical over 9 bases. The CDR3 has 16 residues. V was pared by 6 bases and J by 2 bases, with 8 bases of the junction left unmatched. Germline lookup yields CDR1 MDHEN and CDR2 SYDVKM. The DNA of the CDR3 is TGTGCCAGCAGCCGTCCGGGACAGGGACGCAATCAGCCCCAGCATTTT. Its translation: CASSRPGQGRNQPQHF.

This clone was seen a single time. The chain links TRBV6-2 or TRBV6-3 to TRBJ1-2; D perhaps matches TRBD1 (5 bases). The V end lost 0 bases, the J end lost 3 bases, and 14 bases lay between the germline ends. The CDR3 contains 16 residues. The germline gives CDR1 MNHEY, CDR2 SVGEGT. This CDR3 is CASSYSYIAGDYGYTF. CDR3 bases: TGTGCCAGCAGTTACTCCTATATCGCGGGGGACTATGGCTACACCTTC.

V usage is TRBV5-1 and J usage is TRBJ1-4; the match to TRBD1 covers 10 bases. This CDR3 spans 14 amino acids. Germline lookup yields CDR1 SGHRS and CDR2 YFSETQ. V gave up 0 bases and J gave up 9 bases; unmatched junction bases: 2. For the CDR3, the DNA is TGCGCCAGCAGCTTGGGGGGACAGGGGCAAAAACTGTTTTTT. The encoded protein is CASSLGGQGQKLFF.

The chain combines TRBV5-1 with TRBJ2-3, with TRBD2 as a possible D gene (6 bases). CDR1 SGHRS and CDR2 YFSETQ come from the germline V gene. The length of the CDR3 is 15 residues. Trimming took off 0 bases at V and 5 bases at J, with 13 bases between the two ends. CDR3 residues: CASSLASGDEDTQYF. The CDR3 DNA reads TGCGCCAGCAGCTTGGCCTCGGGGGATGAAGATACGCAGTATTTT.

CDR3 loop: CASSLTGFPGELFF. Here the CDR3 DNA reads TGTGCCAGCAGCTTGACAGGGTTTCCCGGGGAGCTGTTTTTT. V usage is TRBV5-5 and J usage is TRBJ2-2; D is possibly TRBD1 (6 bases). V shed 1 base and J shed 6 bases, with 10 bases lying between them. This CDR3 comprises 14 residues. CDR1 SGHKS and CDR2 YYEKEE come from the germline V gene (reference sequence).

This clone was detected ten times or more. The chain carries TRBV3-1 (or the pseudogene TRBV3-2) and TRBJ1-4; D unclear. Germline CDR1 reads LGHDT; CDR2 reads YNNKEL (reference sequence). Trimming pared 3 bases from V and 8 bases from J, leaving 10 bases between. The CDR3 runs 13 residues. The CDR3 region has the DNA TGTGCCAGCAGCCAGGGCGACACCGAAAAACTGTTTTTT. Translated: CASSQGDTEKLFF.

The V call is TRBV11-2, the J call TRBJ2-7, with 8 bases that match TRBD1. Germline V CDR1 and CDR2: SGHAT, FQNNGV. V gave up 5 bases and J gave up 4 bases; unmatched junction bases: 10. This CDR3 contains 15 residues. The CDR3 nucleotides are TGTGCCAGCAGCGAAGGGACAGGTCCTACGTACGAGCAGTACTTC. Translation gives CASSEGTGPTYEQYF. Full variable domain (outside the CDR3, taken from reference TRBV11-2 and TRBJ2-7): EAGVAQSPRYKIIEKRQSVAFWCNPISGHATLYWYQQILGQGPKLLIQFQNNGVVDDSQLPKDRFSAERLKGVDSTLKIQPAKLEDSAVYLCASSEGTGPTYEQYFGPGTRLTVT.

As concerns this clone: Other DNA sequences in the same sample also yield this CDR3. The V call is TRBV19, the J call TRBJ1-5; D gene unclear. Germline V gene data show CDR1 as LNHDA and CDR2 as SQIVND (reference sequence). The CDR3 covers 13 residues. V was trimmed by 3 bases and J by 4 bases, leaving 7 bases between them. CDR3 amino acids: CASSIRGNQPQHF. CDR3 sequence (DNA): TGTGCCAGTAGTATCCGGGGAAATCAGCCCCAGCATTTT.

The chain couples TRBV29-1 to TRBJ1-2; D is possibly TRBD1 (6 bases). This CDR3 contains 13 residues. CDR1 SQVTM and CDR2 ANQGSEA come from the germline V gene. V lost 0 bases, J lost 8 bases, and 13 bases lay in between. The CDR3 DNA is TGCAGCGTTGAAGAGCGGGGGGCGTGGGGCTACACCTTC. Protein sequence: CSVEERGAWGYTF.

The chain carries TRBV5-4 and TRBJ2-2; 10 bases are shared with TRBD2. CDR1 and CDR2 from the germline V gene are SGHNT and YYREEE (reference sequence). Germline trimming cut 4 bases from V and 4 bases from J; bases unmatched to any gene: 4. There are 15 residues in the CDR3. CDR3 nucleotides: TGTGCCAGCAGCCTTAGCGGGGGGCTCACCGGGGAGCTGTTTTTT. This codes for CASSLSGGLTGELFF. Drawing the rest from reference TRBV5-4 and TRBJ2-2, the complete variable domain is ETGVTQSPTHLIKTRGQQVTLRCSSQSGHNTVSWYQQALGQGPQFIFQYYREEENGRGNFPPRFSGLQFPNYSSELNVNALELDDSALYLCASSLSGGLTGELFFGEGSRLTVL.

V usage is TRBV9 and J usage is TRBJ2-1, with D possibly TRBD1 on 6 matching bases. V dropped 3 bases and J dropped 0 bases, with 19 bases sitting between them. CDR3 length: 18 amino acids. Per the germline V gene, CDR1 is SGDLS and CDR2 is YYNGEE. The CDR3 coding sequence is TGTGCCAGCAGCGGAGGACCGCCAGGGGTAAGCTCCTACAATGAGCAGTTCTTC. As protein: CASSGGPPGVSSYNEQFF.

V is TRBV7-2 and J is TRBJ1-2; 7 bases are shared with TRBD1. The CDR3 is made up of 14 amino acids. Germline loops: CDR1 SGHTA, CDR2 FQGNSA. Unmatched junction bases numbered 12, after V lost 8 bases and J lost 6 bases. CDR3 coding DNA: TGTGCCAGCGAAAGAAGATCAGGGGGGAATGGCTACACCTTC. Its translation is CASERRSGGNGYTF.

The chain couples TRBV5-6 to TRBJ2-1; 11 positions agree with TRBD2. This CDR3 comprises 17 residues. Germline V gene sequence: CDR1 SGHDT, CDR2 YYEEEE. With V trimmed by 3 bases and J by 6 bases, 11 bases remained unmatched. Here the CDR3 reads CASSSRRLAGRINEQFF. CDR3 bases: TGTGCCAGCAGCTCGCGGAGACTAGCGGGAAGGATCAATGAGCAGTTCTTC.

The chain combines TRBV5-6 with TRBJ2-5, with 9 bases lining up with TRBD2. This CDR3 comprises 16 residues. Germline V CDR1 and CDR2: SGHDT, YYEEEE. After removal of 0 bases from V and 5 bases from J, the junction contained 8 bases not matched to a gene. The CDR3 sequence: CASSLGGAGGLETQYF. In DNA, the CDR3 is TGTGCCAGCAGCTTGGGCGGAGCGGGGGGTTTGGAGACCCAGTACTTC.

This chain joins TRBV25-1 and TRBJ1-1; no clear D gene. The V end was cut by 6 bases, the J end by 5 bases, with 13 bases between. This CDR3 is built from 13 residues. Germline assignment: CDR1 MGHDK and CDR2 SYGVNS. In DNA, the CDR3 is TGTGCCAGCAGCTTTTCTGGGAGAACTGAAGCTTTCTTT. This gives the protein CASSFSGRTEAFF. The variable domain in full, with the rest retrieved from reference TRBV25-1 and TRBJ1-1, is EADIYQTPRYLVIGTGKKITLECSQTMGHDKMYWYQQDPGMELHLIHYSYGVNSTEKGDLSSESTVSRIRTEHFPLTLESARPSHTSQYLCASSFSGRTEAFFGQGTRLTVV.

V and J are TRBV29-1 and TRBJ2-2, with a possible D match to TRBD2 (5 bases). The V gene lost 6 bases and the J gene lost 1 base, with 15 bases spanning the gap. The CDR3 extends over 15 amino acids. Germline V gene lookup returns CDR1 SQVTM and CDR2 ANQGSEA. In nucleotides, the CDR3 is TGCAGCGTACAGTCGAGGGCGGGGAACACCGGGGAGCTGTTTTTT. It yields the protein CSVQSRAGNTGELFF.

The CDR3 sequence: CASSSRQITAFEQFF. In nucleotides, the CDR3 is TGTGCCAGCAGCTCACGACAGATTACGGCGTTTGAGCAGTTCTTC. The chain combines TRBV5-5 with TRBJ2-1, with TRBD1 as a possible D gene (5 bases). Trimming took off 3 bases at V and 9 bases at J, with 19 bases between the two ends. Germline V gene data show CDR1 as SGHKS and CDR2 as YYEKEE (reference sequence). This CDR3 contains 15 residues.